These 19 T cell receptor beta chains were all obtained from the same sample, sequenced in a study of blood T cell repertoires in COVID-19. Using immunoSEQ multiplex PCR, the repertoire was profiled, and TCRdb retains in-frame clones only, with some absent. The sample has roughly 91,000 clones, over 75% seen once; the top ten hold over 6.5%. The specimen was peripheral blood. All receptors derive from a man between 65 and 85 years old with acute or convalescent COVID-19.

The chain is built from TRBV6-1 and TRBJ1-3; TRBD1 might be the D (5 bases). Trimming cost V 1 base and J 4 bases, with 5 bases left between them. This CDR3 has 13 amino acids. CDR1 is MNHNS and CDR2 is SASEGT in the germline V gene. This chain's CDR3 is CASSEDRGNTIYF. The CDR3 nucleotides read TGTGCCAGCAGTGAAGACAGGGGAAACACCATATATTTT.

V usage is TRBV5-6 and J usage is TRBJ2-4; 8 bases align to TRBD2. The germline gives CDR1 SGHDT, CDR2 YYEEEE. The trim removed 4 bases at V and 8 bases at J, leaving 5 bases unmatched. This CDR3 contains 13 residues. The CDR3 DNA sequence: TGTGCCAGCAGCCTGTTCGGGAGGGACATTCAGTACTTC. Amino acids: CASSLFGRDIQYF. The full variable domain, its missing parts supplied by reference TRBV5-6 and TRBJ2-4, is DAGVTQSPTHLIKTRGQQVTLRCSPKSGHDTVSWYQQALGQGPQFIFQYYEEEERQRGNFPDRFSGHQFPNYSSELNVNALLLGDSALYLCASSLFGRDIQYFGAGTRLSVL.

The chain uses TRBV5-1 and TRBJ2-1; 11 bases map to TRBD1. There are 16 residues in the CDR3. V lost 4 bases to trimming and J lost 5 bases; unmatched junction nucleotides: 8. CDR1 SGHRS and CDR2 YFSETQ come from the germline V gene. The CDR3 nucleotides are TGCGCCAGCAGCAGGTCCGGGACAGGGGGGAACAATGAGCAGTTCTTC. Its protein is CASSRSGTGGNNEQFF.

This clone was recorded a few times. The gene calls are TRBV6-5 and TRBJ1-2; 9 bases line up with TRBD1. Germline values: CDR1 MNHEY, CDR2 SVGAGI. The CDR3 sequence is 14 residues long. V was clipped by 6 bases and J by 5 bases; unmatched bases: 7. CDR3 loop: CASRATGTGYGYTF. In DNA form, the CDR3 reads TGTGCCAGCAGAGCCACCGGGACAGGGTATGGCTACACCTTC.

This chain links TRBV3-1 (or the pseudogene TRBV3-2) with TRBJ1-1, with TRBD1 identical over 11 bases. V shed 6 bases, J shed 1 base, and the junction held 7 bases outside the gene matches. The CDR3 sequence is 16 residues long. Germline V lookup: CDR1 LGHDT, CDR2 YNNKEL (reference sequence). The CDR3 region is CASSLRTGGKNTEAFF. For the CDR3, the DNA is TGTGCCAGCAGTCTTAGGACAGGGGGCAAGAACACTGAAGCTTTCTTT.

This chain connects TRBV7-9 to TRBJ2-1; 9 bases match TRBD2. Losses at the gene ends were 1 base for V and 5 bases for J; bases not matched to a gene: 6. The germline V gene has CDR1 SEHNR and CDR2 FQNEAQ (reference sequence). CDR3 length: 16 amino acids. The CDR3 DNA sequence: TGTGCCAGCAGCTTAGGAGCGGGGGGCGGACACAATGAGCAGTTCTTC. This sequence encodes CASSLGAGGGHNEQFF.

The chain joins TRBV30 to TRBJ1-6; D remains ambiguous. Trimming left V 2 bases short and J 8 bases short, with 16 bases between. This CDR3 is built from 15 residues. CDR1 GTSNPN and CDR2 SVGIG come from the germline V gene (reference sequence). The CDR3 loop is CAWSPPGGVYSPLHF. CDR3 coding DNA: TGTGCCTGGAGTCCCCCTGGCGGGGTTTATTCACCCCTCCACTTT. The variable domain in full, completed from reference TRBV30 and TRBJ1-6, reads SQTIHQWPATLVQPVGSPLSLECTVEGTSNPNLYWYRQAAGRGLQLLFYSVGIGQISSEVPQNLSASRPQDRQFILSSKKLLLSDSGFYLCAWSPPGGVYSPLHFGNGTRLTVT.

This clone was detected only a few times. The chain combines TRBV7-9 with TRBJ2-3; D is perhaps TRBD1 (6 bases). The V and J ends lost 5 bases and 0 bases respectively, with 18 bases between them. CDR1 SEHNR and CDR2 FQNEAQ come from the germline V gene (reference sequence). The CDR3 is 17 residues long. CDR3 DNA sequence: TGTGCCAGCAGCGAGGGGTGGGGGCCAAGTAGCACAGATACGCAGTATTTT. This sequence encodes CASSEGWGPSSTDTQYF.

A single count supports this clone. V gene TRBV29-1 combines with J gene TRBJ1-2; no definite D call. Deletions cut 4 bases from V and 4 bases from J, with 13 bases between. The CDR3 has 13 amino acids. The germline V gene has CDR1 SQVTM and CDR2 ANQGSEA. CDR3 nucleotides: TGCAGCGTTGGCCACCTAGGCAGCTATGGCTACACCTTC. It codes for CSVGHLGSYGYTF.

The CDR3 loop is CASSTTGGAVGYTF. CDR3 in DNA: TGTGCCAGCAGCACCACAGGGGGCGCGGTTGGCTACACCTTC. This chain connects TRBV28 to TRBJ1-2; TRBD1 aligns across 9 bases. V shed 6 bases and J 7 bases; nucleotides not matched to a gene: 9. Germline CDR1 and CDR2: MDHEN and SYDVKM. CDR3 size: 14 residues.

The chain couples TRBV15 to TRBJ2-3; 7 nucleotides match TRBD2. The J segment lost 4 bases and the V segment lost 0 bases, leaving 13 bases of the junction unmatched. The CDR3 loop spans 18 amino acids. Germline loops: CDR1 LNHNV, CDR2 YYDKDF (reference sequence). CDR3 sequence: CATSRDWEAGLASDTQYF. The DNA of the CDR3 is TGTGCCACCAGCAGAGATTGGGAAGCGGGACTCGCGTCAGATACGCAGTATTTT.

V gene TRBV28 combines with J gene TRBJ2-5; D may be TRBD1 (6 bases). CDR1 is MDHEN, CDR2 SYDVKM, per germline. Trimming left V 2 bases short and J 1 base short, with 11 bases between. There are 15 residues in the CDR3. CDR3 region: CASSLEGHTQETQYF. CDR3 DNA: TGTGCCAGCAGTTTAGAGGGACATACCCAAGAGACCCAGTACTTC.

This chain joins TRBV12-3 or TRBV12-4 and TRBJ2-3; weak D call: TRBD2 (6 bases). The V and J ends lost 7 bases and 2 bases respectively, with 10 bases between them. This CDR3 is 13 amino acids long. The CDR3 here is CASTGGVTDTQYF. DNA for the CDR3: TGTGCCAGCACCGGGGGAGTCACAGATACGCAGTATTTT.

This clone was seen a few times. This rearrangement joins TRBV28 to TRBJ1-4; no clear D gene. The CDR3 contains 13 residues. Germline V gene sequence: CDR1 MDHEN, CDR2 SYDVKM. V dropped 8 bases and J dropped 8 bases, with 15 bases sitting between them. The CDR3, as DNA: TGTGCCAGCTTAACTCTTGAGGGAGAAAAACTGTTTTTT. It specifies CASLTLEGEKLFF.

Concerning this clone: A read error may produce the germline difference seen at one junction end. This chain uses TRBV24-1 with TRBJ1-2; no reliable D call. The V gene's germline CDR1 is KGHDR and CDR2 SFDVKD. The CDR3 length is 13 residues. DNA of the CDR3: TGTGCCACCAGTGAGACCTACGCAGCGGACCTCTTCTTC. Protein: CATSETYAADLFF.

The sample holds a few counts of this clone. The chain joins TRBV25-1 to TRBJ1-4; 7 bases match TRBD1. The CDR3 runs 13 residues. Germline-derived CDR1 and CDR2 are MGHDK and SYGVNS. Trimming at V came to 7 bases and at J to 8 bases, leaving 7 bases not matched to a gene. The CDR3, as DNA: TGTGCCAGCACCGGGGACAGCCGCGAAAAACTGTTTTTT. It codes for CASTGDSREKLFF.

The chain recombines TRBV1 with TRBJ2-7; TRBD2 is the table's D call, not checked against the DNA. TRBV1 is flagged as a pseudogene. CDR3 length: 16 amino acids. CDR3 protein: CTSSQSIDQRSYEQYF. The CDR3 DNA follows: TGCACCAGCAGCCAATCCATCGACCAGAGGTCCTACGAGCAGTACTTC.

The V call is TRBV2, the J call TRBJ2-7; maybe TRBD1 (6 bases). Trimming left V 4 bases short and J 6 bases short, with 13 bases between. The CDR3 loop spans 13 amino acids. From germline, CDR1 is SNHLY and CDR2 FYNNEI. CDR3 loop: CASSVRGIAEQYF. The CDR3, as DNA: TGTGCCAGCAGTGTCAGGGGTATCGCCGAGCAGTACTTC. The complete variable domain, with remaining parts taken from reference TRBV2 and TRBJ2-7, reads EPEVTQTPSHQVTQMGQEVILRCVPISNHLYFYWYRQILGQKVEFLVSFYNNEISEKSEIFDDQFSVERPDGSNFTLKIRSTKLEDSAMYFCASSVRGIAEQYFGPGTRLTVT.

The chain couples TRBV27 to TRBJ1-1; a possible D gene is TRBD1 (6 bases). The V and J ends lost 6 bases and 0 bases respectively, with 23 bases between them. The CDR3 sequence is 18 residues long. CDR1 MNHEY and CDR2 SMNVEV come from the germline V gene (reference sequence). The DNA of the CDR3 is TGTGCCAGCAGCGCTAGCAGGGGCACTCTTACCATGAACACTGAAGCTTTCTTT. Translating gives CASSASRGTLTMNTEAFF.